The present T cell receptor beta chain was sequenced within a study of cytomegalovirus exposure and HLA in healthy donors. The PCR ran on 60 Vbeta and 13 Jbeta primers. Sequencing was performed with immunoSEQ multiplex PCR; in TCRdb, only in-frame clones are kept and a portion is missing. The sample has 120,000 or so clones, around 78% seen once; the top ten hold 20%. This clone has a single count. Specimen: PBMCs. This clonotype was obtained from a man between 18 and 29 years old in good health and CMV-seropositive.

The CDR3 DNA sequence: TGTGCCAGCAGCCCACACACCACCGGGGAGCTGTTTTTT. Residues: CASSPHTTGELFF. The chain employs TRBV7-2 and TRBJ2-2, with no clear D. The germline V gene encodes CDR1 SGHTA and CDR2 FQGNSA. This CDR3 spans 13 amino acids. Between the trimmed V and J ends, which lost 5 bases and 4 bases, there was a span of 8 bases.